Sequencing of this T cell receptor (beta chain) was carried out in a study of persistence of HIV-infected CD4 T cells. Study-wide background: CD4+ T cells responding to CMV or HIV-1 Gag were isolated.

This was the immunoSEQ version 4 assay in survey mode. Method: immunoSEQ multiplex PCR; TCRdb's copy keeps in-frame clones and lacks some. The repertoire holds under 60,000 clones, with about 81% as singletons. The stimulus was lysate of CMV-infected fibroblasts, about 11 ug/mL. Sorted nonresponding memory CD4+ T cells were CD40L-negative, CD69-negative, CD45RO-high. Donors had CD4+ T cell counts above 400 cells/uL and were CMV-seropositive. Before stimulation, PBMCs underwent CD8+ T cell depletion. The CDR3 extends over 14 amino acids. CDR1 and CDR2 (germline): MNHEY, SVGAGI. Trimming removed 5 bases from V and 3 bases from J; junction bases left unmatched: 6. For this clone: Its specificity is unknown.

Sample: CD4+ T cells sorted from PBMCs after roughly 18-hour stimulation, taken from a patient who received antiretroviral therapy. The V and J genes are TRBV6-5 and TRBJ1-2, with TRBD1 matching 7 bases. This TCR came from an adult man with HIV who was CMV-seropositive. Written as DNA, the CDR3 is TGTGCCAGCAGTATCCGGGACAGATACTATGGCTACACCTTC. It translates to CASSIRDRYYGYTF.